A selection of T cell receptor beta chains follows, all from one sample in a study of blood T cells in healthy people across ages. TCRdb fed the 5' RACE reads into MiXCR, producing one record per CDR3 protein. The sample carries approximately 1.5 million distinct CDR3 sequences, 30% to 40% recorded once. Specimen: blood. The source of these receptors is a woman in her twenties or thirties in good health. Both conserved end residues are trimmed from each CDR3. D genes are given only for firm matches.

v_gene: TRBV29-1
j_gene: TRBJ1-5
d_gene: .
CDR3aa: SVVSGTMGQPQH

v_gene: TRBV6-4
j_gene: TRBJ2-3
d_gene: .
CDR3aa: ASSRRAASTDTQY

v_gene: TRBV12-5
j_gene: TRBJ2-3
d_gene: .
CDR3aa: ASGLGNRGGTQY

v_gene: TRBV15
j_gene: TRBJ1-5
d_gene: .
CDR3aa: ATGGEAGSNPPQH

v_gene: TRBV6-1
j_gene: TRBJ2-7
d_gene: .
CDR3aa: ASKVADRYEQY

v_gene: TRBV20-1
j_gene: TRBJ1-4
d_gene: .
CDR3aa: SARVMASNEKLF

v_gene: TRBV10-3
j_gene: TRBJ2-3
d_gene: .
CDR3aa: AISEDRSIDTQY

v_gene: TRBV18
j_gene: TRBJ2-1
d_gene: .
CDR3aa: ASVGDKRRNEQF

v_gene: TRBV6-2/TRBV6-3
j_gene: TRBJ2-1
d_gene: .
CDR3aa: ASSRYSYNEQF

v_gene: TRBV7-2
j_gene: TRBJ2-5
d_gene: TRBD2
CDR3aa: ASSLAAFGLAGEEETQY

v_gene: TRBV5-6
j_gene: .
d_gene: TRBD2
CDR3aa: ASSRCTEGGPNYEQY

v_gene: TRBV12-3/TRBV12-4
j_gene: TRBJ2-7
d_gene: .
CDR3aa: ASSLVRRAEQY

v_gene: TRBV30
j_gene: TRBJ2-1
d_gene: TRBD1
CDR3aa: AWGQGGHRYNEQF

v_gene: TRBV20-1
j_gene: TRBJ2-3
d_gene: .
CDR3aa: SASVTGDTQY

v_gene: TRBV10-3
j_gene: TRBJ2-7
d_gene: .
CDR3aa: AISESSILKQY

v_gene: TRBV7-3
j_gene: TRBJ2-3
d_gene: .
CDR3aa: ASSPTGKTDTQY

v_gene: TRBV7-9
j_gene: TRBJ2-1
d_gene: .
CDR3aa: ASSPRGGEQF

v_gene: TRBV7-3
j_gene: TRBJ1-1
d_gene: TRBD1
CDR3aa: ASSSGQAGGTEAF

v_gene: TRBV4-1
j_gene: TRBJ2-3
d_gene: TRBD2
CDR3aa: ASSQQGWAGGPDTQY

v_gene: TRBV7-9
j_gene: TRBJ1-4
d_gene: .
CDR3aa: ASSLDSPGGGGAELF

v_gene: TRBV7-6
j_gene: TRBJ2-4
d_gene: .
CDR3aa: ASSPGTGKGIQY

v_gene: TRBV4-1
j_gene: TRBJ2-6
d_gene: TRBD2
CDR3aa: ASSQERSSGRSGANVLT

v_gene: TRBV27
j_gene: TRBJ2-3
d_gene: .
CDR3aa: ASSWIPRSTDTQY

v_gene: TRBV7-3
j_gene: TRBJ2-5
d_gene: .
CDR3aa: ASSPGGSQGTQY

v_gene: TRBV6-5
j_gene: TRBJ2-1
d_gene: TRBD2
CDR3aa: ASSYAGGASENEQF

v_gene: TRBV11-1
j_gene: TRBJ1-2
d_gene: .
CDR3aa: ASSFDPVGGYT

v_gene: TRBV20-1
j_gene: TRBJ2-5
d_gene: .
CDR3aa: SGSGEETQY

v_gene: TRBV19
j_gene: TRBJ2-7
d_gene: .
CDR3aa: ASSIADLPNSYEQY

v_gene: TRBV5-1
j_gene: TRBJ2-3
d_gene: .
CDR3aa: ASSSLGQLRATDTQY

v_gene: TRBV12-5
j_gene: TRBJ1-2
d_gene: .
CDR3aa: ASGPISQGTNYGYT

v_gene: TRBV10-2
j_gene: TRBJ2-5
d_gene: .
CDR3aa: ANHRDTSPGAQY

v_gene: TRBV7-2
j_gene: .
d_gene: .
CDR3aa: ASSFGMGGVLYEQY

v_gene: TRBV3-1
j_gene: TRBJ2-5
d_gene: .
CDR3aa: ASSQSTQY

v_gene: TRBV20-1
j_gene: TRBJ2-5
d_gene: TRBD2
CDR3aa: SAKHSGGALETQY

v_gene: TRBV10-3
j_gene: TRBJ1-2
d_gene: .
CDR3aa: AISDEAGGYT

v_gene: TRBV5-1
j_gene: TRBJ2-1
d_gene: TRBD1
CDR3aa: ASSQLTGEDEQF

v_gene: TRBV9
j_gene: TRBJ2-7
d_gene: TRBD1
CDR3aa: ASSGYRGVAYEQY

v_gene: TRBV21-1
j_gene: TRBJ2-7
d_gene: .
CDR3aa: ASILDSTEQY

v_gene: TRBV7-9
j_gene: TRBJ1-4
d_gene: TRBD1
CDR3aa: ASSLGDRGKSEKLF

v_gene: TRBV20-1
j_gene: .
d_gene: TRBD1
CDR3aa: SAGRDRGGSVNQPQY

v_gene: TRBV7-8
j_gene: TRBJ1-5
d_gene: .
CDR3aa: ASSLQTGEDQPQH

v_gene: TRBV7-3
j_gene: TRBJ2-1
d_gene: .
CDR3aa: ASSVGAGTYNEQF

v_gene: TRBV4-2
j_gene: TRBJ2-5
d_gene: .
CDR3aa: ASSQGRPGPRWGETQY

v_gene: TRBV20-1
j_gene: TRBJ2-3
d_gene: .
CDR3aa: SARPDKAKPADTQY

v_gene: TRBV6-5
j_gene: TRBJ2-3
d_gene: .
CDR3aa: ASSYLSPGMDTQY

v_gene: TRBV20-1
j_gene: TRBJ1-2
d_gene: TRBD1
CDR3aa: SAKTGRDGYT

v_gene: TRBV4-1
j_gene: TRBJ2-1
d_gene: .
CDR3aa: ASSQTHRQKGRYEQF

v_gene: TRBV12-3/TRBV12-4
j_gene: TRBJ2-7
d_gene: .
CDR3aa: ASSSKVAQY

v_gene: TRBV7-8
j_gene: TRBJ1-4
d_gene: .
CDR3aa: ASSAAQGEKLF

v_gene: TRBV6-1
j_gene: TRBJ1-1
d_gene: .
CDR3aa: ASTDQYTEAF

v_gene: TRBV28
j_gene: TRBJ2-1
d_gene: .
CDR3aa: ASSFWADRPPNEQF

v_gene: TRBV11-2
j_gene: TRBJ1-4
d_gene: .
CDR3aa: ASSLAGPGTNEKLF

v_gene: TRBV15
j_gene: TRBJ2-2
d_gene: .
CDR3aa: ATSKFRGTGELF

v_gene: TRBV3-1
j_gene: TRBJ2-3
d_gene: .
CDR3aa: ASSQDEYTQY

v_gene: TRBV10-3
j_gene: TRBJ2-5
d_gene: .
CDR3aa: AISEKGETQY